These T cell receptor beta chains were read from a single sample in a study of T-cell reconstitution after alpha-beta-depleted transplantation in children. Using its own MiXCR run on the PCR reads, TCRdb lists one record per CDR3 protein. The sample holds about 97,000 distinct CDR3 sequences; roughly 7.6% are singletons and the top ten take 16%. Material: PBMCs, obtained before TCRalphabeta/CD19-depleted stem cell transplant. These receptors were obtained from a boy between 2 and 10 years old with acute lymphoblastic leukemia, due to receive a stem cell transplant. CDR3s include the opening cysteine and the closing phenylalanine or tryptophan. Expanded clones get a size class; other rows say once, few or many, or leave the size out.

TRBJ2-5,few,TRBV29-1,CSVEQNWGSGETQYF
TRBJ2-3,once,TRBV18,CASSPETGHTDTQYF
TRBJ2-7,.,TRBV5-6,CASRLLRGLMDEQYF
TRBJ2-2,many,TRBV6-5,CASSYVPTTGELFF
TRBJ2-1,few,TRBV20-1,CSAVRAPERTLYNEQFF
TRBJ2-5,many,TRBV10-3,CAISWTSEETQYF
TRBJ2-5,few,TRBV10-3,CASGGGALQETQYF
TRBJ1-1,.,TRBV6-4,CASSDSGEQAEAFF
TRBJ1-2,.,TRBV28,CASRGWRGTDYGYTF
TRBJ2-6,.,TRBV18,CASSHGAGANVLTF
TRBJ1-6,few,TRBV13,CASSGEHYNSPLHF
TRBJ1-1,many,TRBV5-5,CASSLAPRMNTEAFF
TRBJ1-5,.,TRBV4-3,CASSQTSGQGGNQPQHF
TRBJ1-5,few,TRBV20-1,CSAPTGGDSNQPQHF
TRBJ2-4,.,TRBV5-4,CASSLAGGSEVQYF
TRBJ2-7,many,TRBV5-1,CASSLGPDRGDEQYF
TRBJ1-5,.,TRBV15,CATSGGYRDQPQHF
TRBJ1-6,many,TRBV15,CATSGRTGVNSPLHF
TRBJ1-5,many,TRBV7-4,CASSRVQGGNSNQPQHF
TRBJ2-5,many,TRBV20-1,CSAKTALETQYF
TRBJ2-3,many,TRBV18,CASSPRDTQYF
TRBJ2-3,few,TRBV5-1,CASSLQGDSTDTQYF
TRBJ2-1,many,TRBV11-2,CASSLLTSGSYNEQFF
TRBJ2-2,few,TRBV12-3/TRBV12-4,CASSFQGGELFF
TRBJ2-3,many,TRBV4-3,CASSPMRGSGTDTQYF
TRBJ1-6,.,TRBV27,CASSINRGSPYNSPLHF
TRBJ1-4,.,TRBV18,CASSYREWDEKLFF
TRBJ2-5,few,TRBV6-1,CASTKQETQYF
TRBJ2-3,many,TRBV6-2/TRBV6-3,CASSYSSSGFITDTQYF
TRBJ2-2,.,TRBV7-3,CASSPAGVSTGELFF
TRBJ2-7,few,TRBV7-2,CASSLPTGGKNEQYF
TRBJ2-7,.,TRBV10-3,CAISERPGTAYEQYF
TRBJ2-5,.,TRBV6-1,CASSKGQGPQETQYF
TRBJ1-5,.,TRBV11-1,CASSHRDSNQPQHF
TRBJ2-2,few,TRBV13,CASSHPTSGGLRTGELFF
TRBJ1-1,many,TRBV7-9,CASSLEMNTEAFF
TRBJ2-1,many,TRBV29-1,CSVGDGYNEQFF
TRBJ1-3,.,TRBV6-5,CACAGSGNTIYF
TRBJ1-1,many,TRBV10-2,CASSFGSSNTEAFF
TRBJ2-2,many,TRBV28,CASSLVQVNTGELFF
TRBJ2-7,once,TRBV25-1,CASSELRDFSYEQYF
TRBJ1-1,.,TRBV20-1,CSARDQGTGGTEAFF
TRBJ1-1,many,TRBV18,CASSPLGRPNTEAFF
TRBJ2-5,many,TRBV18,CASSRRTGQETQYF
TRBJ2-3,many,TRBV14,CASSPMSGSGGDTQYF
TRBJ1-1,few,TRBV12-3/TRBV12-4,CASSFYSLSMNTEAFF
TRBJ2-3,.,TRBV20-1,CSATTVRVGTDTQYF
TRBJ1-1,many,TRBV5-4,CASSLETDRGAFF
TRBJ1-1,.,TRBV5-1,CASSLGRGRFTEAFF
TRBJ1-2,.,TRBV3-1,CASSQVPPARTDGYTF
TRBJ2-5,few,TRBV11-2,CASSPQTGGVETQYF
TRBJ2-7,few,TRBV12-3/TRBV12-4,CASSLRTYEQYF
TRBJ2-7,many,TRBV5-1,CASSSYQGDLTYEQYF